The rows below give T cell receptor beta chains drawn from one sample of a study of T cell repertoires in cytomegalovirus infection. TCRdb ran MiXCR on the reads and lists one entry per CDR3 protein. This sample has roughly 570,000 distinct CDR3 sequences, with 40% found just once. Antigens for these TCRs are unknown. Sequencing was performed on cultured PBMCs, taken from culture after CMV antigen stimulation. These receptors all come from a human donor in good health (CMV status not recorded). Some clones in this sample may be carry-over from other donors' samples. The CDR3 runs from the conserved cysteine through the conserved F or W. The D gene is left open where the match is weak. Rows give clone size only sometimes, using once, few, many, or a class for an expanded clone.

length: 15; J: TRBJ1-5; D: -; size: -; V: TRBV6-1; CDR3: CATRLFPGSNQPQHF; DNA: TGTGCCACCAGATTGTTCCCAGGGAGCAATCAGCCCCAGCATTTT
length: 15; J: TRBJ2-4; D: -; size: few; V: TRBV6-1; CDR3: CASSVLWTGGNIQYF; DNA: TGTGCCAGCAGTGTGTTGTGGACTGGGGGAAACATTCAGTACTTC
length: 13; J: TRBJ2-1; D: TRBD1; size: -; V: TRBV19; CDR3: CASSIAGQPLKFF; DNA: TGTGCCAGTAGTATAGCGGGACAGCCGTTGAAGTTCTTC
length: 13; J: TRBJ1-2; D: -; size: many; V: TRBV7-2; CDR3: CASTNPLYGGYTF; DNA: TGTGCCAGCACCAACCCCCTCTATGGGGGCTACACCTTC
length: 13; J: TRBJ2-7; D: -; size: -; V: TRBV6-2/TRBV6-3; CDR3: CASSEGRAREQYF; DNA: TGTGCCAGCAGTGAGGGCAGGGCGCGTGAGCAGTACTTC
length: 16; J: TRBJ2-7; D: -; size: -; V: TRBV7-6; CDR3: CASSGRDTRTWYEQYF; DNA: TGTGCCAGCAGCGGACGGGATACCCGTACCTGGTACGAGCAGTACTTC
length: 16; J: TRBJ1-5; D: -; size: -; V: TRBV7-9; CDR3: CASSCPDLLGHQPQHF; DNA: TGTGCCAGCAGTTGTCCGGACCTTCTTGGGCATCAGCCCCAGCATTTT
length: 15; J: TRBJ2-5; D: -; size: few; V: TRBV7-8; CDR3: CASSLARRGRETQYF; DNA: TGTGCCAGCAGCTTAGCGCGTCGGGGGCGAGAGACCCAGTACTTC
length: 13; J: TRBJ2-7; D: -; size: -; V: TRBV20-1; CDR3: CSASGPIVDEQYF; DNA: TGCAGTGCTAGTGGACCCATCGTGGACGAGCAGTACTTC
length: 12; J: TRBJ1-3; D: -; size: -; V: TRBV19; CDR3: CASSGPGNTIYF; DNA: TGTGCCAGTAGTGGACCCGGAAACACCATATATTTT
length: 16; J: TRBJ1-4; D: -; size: -; V: TRBV14; CDR3: CASSHLRGTRNEKLFF; DNA: TGTGCCAGCAGCCACCTCCGTGGGACACGTAATGAAAAACTGTTTTTT
length: 14; J: TRBJ2-7; D: TRBD1; size: few; V: TRBV12-3/TRBV12-4; CDR3: CASRMNRGSYEQYF; DNA: TGTGCCAGCAGGATGAACAGGGGCTCCTACGAGCAGTACTTC
length: 14; J: TRBJ2-7; D: TRBD2; size: -; V: TRBV4-1; CDR3: CASSLLAGRYEQYF; DNA: TGCGCCAGCAGCCTCTTAGCGGGCCGCTACGAGCAGTACTTC
length: 16; J: TRBJ2-1; D: TRBD2; size: -; V: TRBV24-1; CDR3: CATSAGEGTSYNEQFF; DNA: TGTGCCACCTCTGCGGGGGAGGGCACCTCCTACAATGAGCAGTTCTTC
length: 13; J: TRBJ2-1; D: -; size: -; V: TRBV3-1; CDR3: CASSQVAGNEQFF; DNA: TGTGCCAGCAGCCAAGTGGCGGGTAATGAGCAGTTCTTC
length: 15; J: TRBJ1-5; D: -; size: -; V: TRBV19; CDR3: CATASGGGMSQPQHF; DNA: TGTGCCACTGCCTCGGGAGGAGGGATGAGTCAGCCCCAGCATTTT
length: 14; J: TRBJ2-1; D: -; size: -; V: TRBV18; CDR3: CASSPAGTYNEQFF; DNA: TGTGCCAGCTCCCCTGCAGGGACATACAATGAGCAGTTCTTC
length: 14; J: TRBJ2-7; D: TRBD2; size: -; V: TRBV7-9; CDR3: CASGVAGRIYEQYF; DNA: TGTGCCAGCGGGGTAGCGGGAAGAATCTACGAGCAGTACTTC
length: 18; J: TRBJ2-1; D: TRBD2; size: few; V: TRBV7-9; CDR3: CASSSGSRFEGGVNEQFF; DNA: TGTGCCAGCAGCTCCGGATCAAGGTTTGAGGGAGGGGTCAATGAGCAGTTCTTC
length: 16; J: TRBJ2-3; D: TRBD2; size: few; V: TRBV28; CDR3: CASSLPTSGGTDTQYF; DNA: TGTGCCAGCAGTTTACCGACTAGCGGGGGCACAGATACGCAGTATTTT
length: 13; J: TRBJ1-1; D: TRBD1; size: few; V: TRBV12-3/TRBV12-4; CDR3: CASSRRTGPEAFF; DNA: TGTGCCAGCAGCCGACGGACAGGACCTGAAGCTTTCTTT
length: 15; J: TRBJ2-1; D: -; size: -; V: TRBV6-8; CDR3: CASSPWRVDYNEQFF; DNA: TGTGCCAGCAGCCCTTGGAGAGTGGATTACAATGAGCAGTTCTTC
length: 16; J: TRBJ1-3; D: -; size: few; V: TRBV12-3/TRBV12-4; CDR3: CASSRQTGSSGNTIYF; DNA: TGTGCCAGCAGTCGACAGACTGGGTCCTCTGGAAACACCATATATTTT
length: 16; J: TRBJ2-1; D: TRBD2; size: -; V: TRBV6-1; CDR3: CASAPLTGGRYNEQFF; DNA: TGTGCCAGCGCCCCGCTCACGGGAGGGAGGTACAATGAGCAGTTCTTC
length: 19; J: TRBJ1-2; D: TRBD1; size: few; V: TRBV7-2; CDR3: CASSSLAGDRATFNYGYTF; DNA: TGTGCCAGCAGCTCCCTGGCCGGGGACAGGGCCACTTTTAACTATGGCTACACCTTC
length: 14; J: TRBJ2-1; D: -; size: -; V: TRBV6-2/TRBV6-3; CDR3: CASSYRGTYNEQFF; DNA: TGTGCCAGCAGTTACAGGGGGACCTACAATGAGCAGTTCTTC
length: 16; J: TRBJ1-1; D: -; size: -; V: TRBV28; CDR3: CASSHREGVLNTEAFF; DNA: TGTGCCAGCAGTCACAGGGAAGGTGTTCTGAACACTGAAGCTTTCTTT
length: 14; J: TRBJ1-4; D: -; size: few; V: TRBV7-6; CDR3: CASSEGWGQEKLFF; DNA: TGTGCCAGCAGCGAGGGGTGGGGGCAGGAAAAACTGTTTTTT
length: 14; J: TRBJ1-2; D: -; size: once; V: TRBV11-2; CDR3: CASSSILDGYGYTF; DNA: TGTGCCAGCAGCTCGATCCTGGACGGCTATGGCTACACCTTC
length: 13; J: TRBJ2-5; D: TRBD2; size: -; V: TRBV20-1; CDR3: CSALAEYQETQYF; DNA: TGCAGTGCTCTAGCGGAGTACCAAGAGACCCAGTACTTC
length: 14; J: TRBJ2-2; D: -; size: -; V: TRBV7-9; CDR3: CASSLVQNTGELFF; DNA: TGTGCCAGCAGCTTAGTTCAGAACACCGGGGAGCTGTTTTTT